This T cell receptor (beta chain) was captured in a study of blood T cell repertoires in COVID-19. The V end was cut by 1 base, the J end by 6 bases, with 15 bases between. This CDR3 region has 15 residues. The germline CDR1 and CDR2 sequences are SGHTA and FQGNSA. Living in about two dozen US areas, the participants were between roughly 18 and 89 years of age. Categorization into cohorts depended on clinical history that participants reported. Assay used: immunoSEQ multiplex PCR; TCRdb lists only in-frame clones, some missing. Of hundreds of thousands of clones listed, 80% to 95% are singletons. The source material was PBMCs or T cells enriched from blood (not recorded which). The TCR originated in a woman younger than 30 who had recovered from COVID-19. V and J are TRBV7-2 and TRBJ1-2; D is perhaps TRBD1 (6 bases). In DNA form, the CDR3 reads TGTGCCAGCAGCTTAGTAATTCGGGGGGCGGATGGCTACACCTTC. This codes for CASSLVIRGADGYTF.